Reported below is one TCR beta chain. Its antigen is not known. Primers: 60 Vbeta forward and 13 Jbeta reverse. Here immunoSEQ multiplex PCR was the method, and the copy in TCRdb shows in-frame clones only, minus some. The sample has 100,000 or so clones, 76% seen once. These data originate in a study of cytomegalovirus exposure and HLA in healthy donors. CDR1 is LGHNA and CDR2 is YNFKEQ in the germline V gene. The germline V and J ends were trimmed by 4 bases and 0 bases, with 13 bases remaining between them. There are 16 residues in the CDR3. Broader study findings: Specific recognition of CMV antigens was confirmed in vitro for a few chains (all CMV-associated). With further analysis later on, most CMV-associated TCR beta chains appeared HLA-restricted. A cluster of highly shared sequence variants was likely a sequencing artifact.

This chain uses TRBV4-2 with TRBJ1-3, with unresolved D. The receptor comes from a man aged 35-49 years in good health and CMV-seropositive. The source material was PBMCs. CDR3 amino acids: CASSLRGLDSGNTIYF. The DNA of the CDR3 is TGTGCCAGCAGCCTTCGCGGACTTGACTCTGGAAACACCATATATTTT.